Following are 11 T cell receptor beta chains from one sample sequenced in a study of blood T cell repertoires in COVID-19. Here immunoSEQ multiplex PCR was the method, and the copy in TCRdb shows in-frame clones only, minus some. Of about 200,000 clones listed, 85% are singletons. Sequenced material: peripheral blood. All receptors come from a woman at least 80 years old with acute or convalescent COVID-19.

The J gene is TRBJ2-1, the V gene TRBV27; 10 bases are shared with TRBD1. CDR3 length equals 15 residues. CDR1 and CDR2 from the germline V gene are MNHEY and SMNVEV (reference sequence). Trimming at V came to 4 bases and at J to 8 bases, leaving 8 bases not matched to a gene. The CDR3 nucleotides are TGTGCCAGCAGTTCTCCGGGACAGGGGAAGGATGAGCAGTTCTTC. Protein sequence: CASSSPGQGKDEQFF.

A few counts support this clone. The gene calls are TRBV7-2 and TRBJ2-4, with 7 bases fitting TRBD2. The germline V gene has CDR1 SGHTA and CDR2 FQGNSA. The ends lost 5 bases at V and 1 base at J; junction bases unmatched: 14. The CDR3 length is 18 residues. CDR3 residues: CASSQEKFGLVAKNIQYF. In nucleotides, the CDR3 is TGTGCCAGCAGCCAAGAAAAATTTGGACTAGTGGCCAAAAACATTCAGTACTTC. The full variable domain, completed using reference TRBV7-2 and TRBJ2-4, is GAGVSQSPSNKVTEKGKDVELRCDPISGHTALYWYRQSLGQGLEFLIYFQGNSAPDKSGLPSDRFSAERTGGSVSTLTIQRTQQEDSAVYLCASSQEKFGLVAKNIQYFGAGTRLSVL.

The chain combines TRBV5-1 with TRBJ1-4, with 10 bases aligning to TRBD1. The CDR3 spans 17 residues. CDR1 and CDR2 from the germline V gene are SGHRS and YFSETQ. The V segment lost 4 bases and the J segment 3 bases; nucleotides outside the gene matches: 9. The CDR3 loop is CASSPGTGVPANEKLFF. CDR3 sequence (DNA): TGCGCCAGCAGCCCCGGGACAGGGGTTCCGGCTAATGAAAAACTGTTTTTT.

This clone was counted a few times. The rearrangement joins TRBV10-3 to TRBJ2-7, with D perhaps matching TRBD2 (5 bases). CDR1 is ENHRY and CDR2 is SYGVKD in the germline V gene. Trimming left V 10 bases short and J 2 bases short, with 18 bases between. The CDR3 has 14 amino acids. CDR3: CATNRVVGAYEQYF. DNA of the CDR3: TGTGCCACAAACCGCGTAGTCGGGGCCTACGAGCAGTACTTC.

The chain's CDR3 is CSVEVQGPLGYTF. For the CDR3, the DNA is TGCAGCGTTGAAGTACAGGGACCCTTGGGCTACACCTTC. The rearrangement links TRBV29-1 to TRBJ1-2; D may be TRBD1 (6 bases). Trimming shortened V by 1 base and J by 8 bases, and 14 bases separated the two germline ends. The CDR3 spans 13 residues. The germline gives CDR1 SQVTM, CDR2 ANQGSEA.

This chain connects TRBV3-1 (or the pseudogene TRBV3-2) to TRBJ2-7, with 7 bases lining up with TRBD2. The length of the CDR3 is 16 residues. Per the germline V gene, CDR1 is LGHDT and CDR2 is YNNKEL (reference sequence). With 1 base clipped from V and 3 bases from J, the junction kept 9 bases outside the gene matches. In DNA form, the CDR3 reads TGTGCCAGCAGCCAAGGGCCTAGCGGAGGGGTCTACGAGCAGTACTTC. Translated: CASSQGPSGGVYEQYF.

The chain uses TRBV5-1 and TRBJ2-2; D gene ambiguous. Trimming pared 4 bases from V and 1 base from J, leaving 5 bases between. The CDR3 covers 13 residues. The germline CDR1 and CDR2 sequences are SGHRS and YFSETQ. The DNA of the CDR3 is TGCGCCAGCAGCCCCAAGAACACCGGGGAGCTGTTTTTT. Protein product: CASSPKNTGELFF.

This chain connects TRBV7-8 to TRBJ1-5; the D is unclear. The length of the CDR3 is 14 residues. The germline V gene encodes CDR1 SGHVS and CDR2 FQNEAQ. Trimming took off 6 bases at V and 5 bases at J, with 14 bases between the two ends. CDR3 nucleotide sequence: TGTGCCAGCAGTCCTATACGGGTGGATCAGCCCCAGCATTTT. Translation gives CASSPIRVDQPQHF.

V is TRBV30 and J is TRBJ1-5; 9 bases align to TRBD1. This CDR3 region has 18 residues. The V gene's germline CDR1 is GTSNPN and CDR2 SVGIG (reference sequence). Trimming cost V 2 bases and J 7 bases; bases outside gene matches: 18. CDR3 nucleotides: TGTGCCTGGAGTCCCCCGGGACAGGGATCCAGGTTGGGCCAGCCCCAGCATTTT. Amino acids: CAWSPPGQGSRLGQPQHF.

The chain joins TRBV7-2 to TRBJ2-7; 8 positions agree with TRBD1. This CDR3 is built from 15 residues. Germline loops: CDR1 SGHTA, CDR2 FQGNSA. V dropped 1 base and J dropped 2; count of bases not matched to a gene: 4. The CDR3 nucleotides read TGTGCCAGCAGCTTAGTCTCACAGGGGGCCTACGAGCAGTACTTC. Protein sequence: CASSLVSQGAYEQYF.

This clone was recorded once. At one end the junction does not follow the germline gene, possibly because of a read error. The V gene is TRBV6-5, the J gene TRBJ1-3; no definite D call. CDR1 and CDR2 from the germline V gene are MNHEY and SVGAGI. The CDR3 extends over 12 amino acids. This chain's CDR3 is CAATSSGNTIYF. The CDR3 nucleotides are TGCGCGGCAACGAGCTCTGGAAACACCATATATTTT.